The sequence of this TCR beta chain was determined in a study of identical twins. Study-wide results and limits: Clonotypes of the beta chain that were abundant in cord blood carried fewer insertions (memory repertoires showed none). The authors noted that invariant MAIT and iNKT cells could partly confound zero-insertion analyses.

This clonotype has just a few counts. Antigen unknown. CDR1 is SGHVS and CDR2 is FQNEAQ in the germline V gene. Trimming removed 5 bases from V and 0 bases from J; junction bases left unmatched: 9. The CDR3 has 17 residues. Unique molecular identifiers were present on the cDNA, and a universal primer site came from template switching. TCRdb reanalysed the 5' RACE reads using MiXCR and keeps one entry per CDR3 protein. The profile shows about 730,000 distinct CDR3 sequences, 21% of them singletons. This sample was also put to use in a study of T cells expressing NK-cell markers. As reported in that work: Restriction of the sorted population to alpha-beta TCR T cells was achieved in several experiments with an anti-gamma-delta TCR antibody.

The sequence was obtained from a young woman in good health. Sequencing was done on a sample of PBMCs. The chain recombines TRBV7-8 with TRBJ1-1; 10 bases map to TRBD1. The DNA for the CDR3 is TGTGCCAGCAGCCCAAGGACAGGGGGTCCCTTGAACACTGAAGCTTTCTTT. Amino acids: CASSPRTGGPLNTEAFF.